This entry lists 9 T cell receptor beta chains sequenced from one sample in a study of T-cell memory formation after mild COVID-19. TCRdb re-analysed the 5' RACE reads in MiXCR, keeping a single row per CDR3 protein. The table lists about 390,000 distinct CDR3 sequences, about 16% of them singletons. The source material was PBMCs or a T cell subset sorted from them (not recorded which). All receptors derive from a young man who had mild COVID-19 (a few samples of this study predate the infection). Cell type and time point are not known.

V gene TRBV11-3 combines with J gene TRBJ2-1; a possible D gene is TRBD2 (6 bases). The length of the CDR3 is 16 residues. Germline V gene sequence: CDR1 SGHNT, CDR2 YENEEA. Trimming cost V 5 bases and J 4 bases, with 18 bases left between them. The CDR3 DNA reads TGTGCCAGCAGCCCGAGTGGTGGGGCGGGGTACAATGAGCAGTTCTTC. It specifies CASSPSGGAGYNEQFF.

Only a few counts were recorded for this clonotype. The chain has TRBV6-2 or TRBV6-3 and TRBJ2-4; tentatively, D is TRBD2 (6 bases). Trimming took 8 bases from V and 0 from J, leaving 11 bases between them. This CDR3 has 14 amino acids. The germline gives CDR1 MNHEY, CDR2 SVGEGT. The CDR3 protein is CASSRDLAKNIQYF. The DNA for the CDR3 is TGTGCCAGCTCCCGGGACTTAGCCAAAAACATTCAGTACTTC.

This clonotype showed up just a few times. The genes are TRBV5-1 and TRBJ1-1; D is ambiguous. V was pared by 4 bases and J by 1 base, with 11 bases between. There are 14 residues in the CDR3. Germline V gene lookup returns CDR1 SGHRS and CDR2 YFSETQ. The CDR3 here is CASSLQLQNTEAFF. DNA for the CDR3: TGCGCCAGCAGCCTGCAACTGCAGAACACTGAAGCTTTCTTT.

This clonotype was observed a few times. V gene TRBV4-3 combines with J gene TRBJ1-2; D remains ambiguous. CDR3 length: 15 amino acids. V was pared by 0 bases and J by 4 bases, with 12 bases between. Looked up from germline, CDR1 is LGHNA and CDR2 is YSLEER. The CDR3 nucleotides are TGCGCCAGCAGCCAAGACCCGCCTTTTATCTATGGCTACACCTTC. The encoded protein is CASSQDPPFIYGYTF.

This clonotype appeared a few times. This rearrangement joins TRBV5-1 to TRBJ1-3, with 7 bases identical to TRBD1. The CDR3 is made up of 15 amino acids. Trimming took 2 bases from V and 3 from J; bases not matched to a gene: 5. Germline CDR1 SGHRS, CDR2 YFSETQ. CDR3 sequence (DNA): TGCGCCAGCAGCTTAGGGACAGTGGATGGAAACACCATATATTTT. Translating it yields CASSLGTVDGNTIYF.

The table lists this clonotype with a few counts. The chain employs TRBV4-1 and TRBJ1-6; D is possibly TRBD1 (5 bases). Germline V gives CDR1 MGHRA, CDR2 YSYEKL. This CDR3 region has 16 residues. The V and J ends lost 4 bases and 4 bases respectively, with 14 bases between them. This CDR3 is CASSRLPRGYNSPLHF. The CDR3 DNA reads as TGCGCCAGCAGCCGCCTCCCACGGGGGTATAATTCACCCCTCCACTTT.

This clonotype was seen more than once but under ten times. The chain joins TRBV12-3 or TRBV12-4 to TRBJ1-2; 7 positions match TRBD1. The CDR3 length is 13 residues. V shed 6 bases, J shed 7 bases, and the junction held 8 bases outside the gene matches. The CDR3 loop reads CASSSQGLAGYTF. The CDR3 coding sequence is TGTGCCAGCAGCTCACAGGGGTTGGCTGGCTACACCTTC.

The V gene is TRBV4-3, the J gene TRBJ1-1, with D hard to call. Germline-derived CDR1 and CDR2 are LGHNA and YSLEER. With 1 base removed from V and 3 bases from J, the gap between germline ends came to 15 bases. The CDR3 is made up of 16 amino acids. CDR3 sequence (DNA): TGCGCCAGCAGCCAAGGTCCGGGGAGCCGGTACACTGAAGCTTTCTTT. Its translation: CASSQGPGSRYTEAFF.

V usage is TRBV7-3 and J usage is TRBJ2-1, with 7 bases matching TRBD1. The CDR3 has 14 residues. V dropped 3 bases and J dropped 7; count of bases not matched to a gene: 6. Germline loops: CDR1 SGHTA, CDR2 FQGTGA. CDR3 nucleotides: TGTGCCAGCAGCTTCGGGACAGTCCTGAATGAGCAGTTCTTC. This translates into CASSFGTVLNEQFF.